These 18 T cell receptor beta chains originate from one sample sequenced in a study of OX40 agonist ivuxolimab in advanced cancers. TCRdb keeps only in-frame clones here, not all; method: immunoSEQ multiplex PCR. The sample has under 90,000 clones; about 90% are singletons. Sequences were derived from CD4+ or CD8+ T cells sorted from blood, sampled in a trial of the OX40 agonist ivuxolimab. Every receptor here comes from an adult with an advanced solid tumor such as melanoma, head and neck, liver or kidney cancer.

The chain carries TRBV27 and TRBJ2-7, with a weak D call TRBD2 (5 bases). Germline assignment: CDR1 MNHEY and CDR2 SMNVEV (reference sequence). Trimming took 4 bases from V and 4 from J, leaving 14 bases between them. The CDR3 consists of 14 residues. The CDR3 coding sequence is TGTGCCAGCAGTTCCCTAACTCGGGGATACGAGCAGTACTTC. This translates into CASSSLTRGYEQYF.

This chain connects TRBV11-2 to TRBJ2-5, with D perhaps matching TRBD1 or TRBD2 (6 bases each). The CDR3 contains 14 residues. V was cut by 4 bases and J by 4 bases, with 13 bases left in between. Germline V gives CDR1 SGHAT, CDR2 FQNNGV. CDR3 bases: TGTGCCAGCAGCTCTGGGGGCGGGACAGAGACCCAGTACTTC. Its protein product is CASSSGGGTETQYF.

The chain has TRBV7-9 and TRBJ1-4; D not resolved. Trimming cost V 1 base and J 3 bases, with 9 bases left between them. The CDR3 covers 15 residues. Germline V gene data show CDR1 as SEHNR and CDR2 as FQNEAQ (reference sequence). The CDR3 region has the DNA TGTGCCAGCAGCTTAGGATCGAACGCTAATGAAAAACTGTTTTTT. Translated, it gives CASSLGSNANEKLFF.

The V gene is TRBV29-1, the J gene TRBJ2-2, with 9 bases identical to TRBD1. Per germline, CDR1 SQVTM and CDR2 ANQGSEA. Unmatched junction bases numbered 8, after V lost 5 bases and J lost 1 base. The CDR3 spans 16 residues. Here the CDR3 DNA reads TGCAGCGTTTACCGCCGGGACAGGGTGAACACCGGGGAGCTGTTTTTT. Translating it yields CSVYRRDRVNTGELFF.

The chain uses TRBV11-3 and TRBJ2-7, with D tentatively TRBD1 (6 bases). V was shortened by 3 bases and J by 4 bases, with 13 bases between the two germline ends. Germline V gene lookup returns CDR1 SGHNT and CDR2 YENEEA. The CDR3 extends over 14 amino acids. The CDR3 nucleotides are TGTGCCAGCAGCTTTGGGGACACCACATACGAGCAGTACTTC. As protein: CASSFGDTTYEQYF.

CDR3: CASSLNREKTQYF. CDR3 nucleotides: TGTGCCAGCAGCCTCAACAGGGAAAAGACCCAGTACTTC. The rearrangement links TRBV5-5 to TRBJ2-5; D might be TRBD1 (6 bases). The CDR3 extends over 13 amino acids. Germline CDR1 is SGHKS and CDR2 is YYEKEE (reference sequence). Trimming left V 4 bases short and J 6 bases short, with 13 bases between.

Comment on this clone: Other DNA variants within this sample encode the same CDR3. The chain uses TRBV27 and TRBJ1-3; D may be TRBD1 (5 bases). The CDR3 is 13 amino acids. Germline V gene data show CDR1 as MNHEY and CDR2 as SMNVEV (reference sequence). V gave up 3 bases and J gave up 4 bases, with 7 bases separating them. The DNA of the CDR3 is TGTGCCAGCAGTTTCAGGGAGGGAAACACCATATATTTT. This codes for CASSFREGNTIYF.

CDR3 nucleotide sequence: TGTGCCAGTAGTAAACTAGACACCTCCGGCTCCTACGAGCAGTACTTC. It codes for CASSKLDTSGSYEQYF. V and J are TRBV19 and TRBJ2-7, with a weak D call TRBD2 (5 bases). The length of the CDR3 is 16 residues. The V end was cut by 4 bases, the J end by 0 bases, with 16 bases between. The germline CDR1 and CDR2 sequences are LNHDA and SQIVND (reference sequence).

The gene calls are TRBV19 and TRBJ1-5; D is perhaps TRBD1 (6 bases). V lost 4 bases and J 3 bases, leaving 19 bases between the germline ends. This CDR3 contains 17 residues. CDR1 is LNHDA and CDR2 is SQIVND in the germline V gene (reference sequence). The CDR3, as DNA: TGTGCCAGTAGTACCAAGACAGGTGGGTCAGCCAATCAGCCCCAGCATTTT. Its translation is CASSTKTGGSANQPQHF.

V and J are TRBV6-1 and TRBJ2-3; D is possibly TRBD1 or TRBD2 (5 bases each). The CDR3 sequence is 13 residues long. V shed 10 bases and J shed 2 bases, with 13 bases lying between them. Germline loops: CDR1 MNHNS, CDR2 SASEGT. This CDR3 is CATGDLNTDTQYF. Written as DNA, the CDR3 is TGTGCCACTGGGGACCTCAACACAGATACGCAGTATTTT.

V gene TRBV2 combines with J gene TRBJ1-2; tentative D call: TRBD1 (5 bases). In germline, CDR1 is SNHLY, CDR2 FYNNEI. Trimming took off 7 bases at V and 8 bases at J, with 17 bases between the two ends. The CDR3 has 13 amino acids. CDR3 residues: CASTGVVSVGYTF. In DNA form, the CDR3 reads TGTGCCAGCACGGGGGTCGTGTCCGTGGGCTACACCTTC.

The CDR3 is CASSHTGGYTF. DNA for the CDR3: TGTGCCAGCAGCCACACGGGTGGCTACACCTTC. The chain couples TRBV7-2 to TRBJ1-2; D uncertain. V was pared by 5 bases and J by 7 bases, with 8 bases between. The CDR3 length is 11 residues. Germline V gives CDR1 SGHTA, CDR2 FQGNSA.

This sequence joins TRBV30 and TRBJ2-2, with 9 bases aligning to TRBD2. The germline gives CDR1 GTSNPN, CDR2 SVGIG (reference sequence). The CDR3 extends over 16 amino acids. J lost 5 bases, V lost 0 bases, and 7 bases had no gene match. The CDR3 DNA follows: TGTGCCTGGAGTGTGTTAGCGGGGGCGATAACCGGGGAGCTGTTTTTT. It encodes CAWSVLAGAITGELFF.

This clone was observed once. J is TRBJ1-1 and V is TRBV19, with D hard to call. Germline-derived CDR1 and CDR2 are LNHDA and SQIVND (reference sequence). V lost 7 bases and J lost 3, with 21 bases in between. The CDR3 runs 16 residues. The CDR3 sequence: CASNKNSQIGDTEAFF. The CDR3 nucleotides are TGTGCCAGTAATAAAAACAGCCAAATTGGAGACACTGAAGCTTTCTTT.

The chain employs TRBV6-9 and TRBJ1-2; D is perhaps TRBD1 (5 bases). V lost 3 bases and J lost 3, with 8 bases in between. Germline CDR1 reads MNHGY; CDR2 reads SVAAGI. The CDR3 runs to 13 residues. In DNA, the CDR3 is TGTGCCAGCAGTTACGGGACCTACTATGGCTACACCTTC. This codes for CASSYGTYYGYTF.

The CDR3 sequence is CASSTTGQGLNQPQHF. CDR3 DNA: TGTGCCAGCAGCACCACTGGACAGGGTCTGAATCAGCCCCAGCATTTT. This rearrangement joins TRBV28 to TRBJ1-5, with 8 bases that match TRBD1. This CDR3 spans 16 amino acids. The germline V gene encodes CDR1 MDHEN and CDR2 SYDVKM. The trim removed 6 bases at V and 4 bases at J, leaving 11 bases unmatched.

Only one count was recorded for this clone. This chain joins TRBV27 and TRBJ2-3, with D tentatively TRBD2 (7 bases). The germline V gene has CDR1 MNHEY and CDR2 SMNVEV (reference sequence). CDR3 length: 15 residues. V lost 7 bases and J lost 4, with 18 bases in between. The CDR3 protein is CASTSAGDMADTQYF. The CDR3 DNA follows: TGTGCCAGCACGTCGGCGGGGGACATGGCAGATACGCAGTATTTT.

The chain links TRBV5-4 to TRBJ1-6; TRBD1 matches at 7 bases. The junction had 10 bases not matched to a gene; V was cut back by 4 bases and J by 9 bases. Germline V gene data show CDR1 as SGHNT and CDR2 as YYREEE (reference sequence). The CDR3 covers 15 residues. Here the CDR3 reads CASSDQTGFSSPLHF. CDR3 nucleotides: TGTGCCAGCAGCGACCAGACAGGGTTTAGTTCACCCCTCCACTTT.